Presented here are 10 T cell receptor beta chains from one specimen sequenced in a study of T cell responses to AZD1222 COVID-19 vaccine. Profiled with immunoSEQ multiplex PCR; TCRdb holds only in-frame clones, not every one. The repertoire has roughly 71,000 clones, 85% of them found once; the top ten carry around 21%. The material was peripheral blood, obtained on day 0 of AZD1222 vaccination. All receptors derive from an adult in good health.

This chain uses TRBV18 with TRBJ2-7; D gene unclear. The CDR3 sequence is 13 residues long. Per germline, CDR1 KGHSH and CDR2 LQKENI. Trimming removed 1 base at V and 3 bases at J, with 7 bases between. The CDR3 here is CASSPQGGYEQYF. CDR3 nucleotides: TGTGCCAGCTCACCACAGGGTGGCTACGAGCAGTACTTC.

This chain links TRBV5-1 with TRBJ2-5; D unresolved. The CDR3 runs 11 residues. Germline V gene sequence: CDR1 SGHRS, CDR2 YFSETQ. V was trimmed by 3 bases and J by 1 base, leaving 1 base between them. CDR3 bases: TGCGCCAGCAGCTCCCAAGAGACCCAGTACTTC. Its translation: CASSSQETQYF.

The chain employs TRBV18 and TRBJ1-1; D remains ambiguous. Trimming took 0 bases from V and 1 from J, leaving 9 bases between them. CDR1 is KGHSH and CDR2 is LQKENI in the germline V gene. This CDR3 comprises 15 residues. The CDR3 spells CASSPPSGRNTEAFF. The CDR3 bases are TGTGCCAGCTCACCACCGAGCGGAAGGAACACTGAAGCTTTCTTT. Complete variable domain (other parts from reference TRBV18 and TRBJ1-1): NAGVMQNPRHLVRRRGQEARLRCSPMKGHSHVYWYRQLPEEGLKFMVYLQKENIIDESGMPKERFSAEFPKEGPSILRIQQVVRGDSAAYFCASSPPSGRNTEAFFGQGTRLTVV.

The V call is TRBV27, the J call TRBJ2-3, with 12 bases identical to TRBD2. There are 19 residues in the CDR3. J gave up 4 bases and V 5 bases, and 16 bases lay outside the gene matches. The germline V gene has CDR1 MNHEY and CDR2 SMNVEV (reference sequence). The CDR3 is CASSHIPGASGRVPDTQYF. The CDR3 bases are TGTGCCAGCAGTCACATCCCGGGGGCTAGCGGGAGGGTCCCAGATACGCAGTATTTT.

The CDR3 sequence is CASSQGWQPNQPQHF. The DNA for the CDR3 is TGTGCCAGCAGCCAAGGTTGGCAACCCAATCAGCCCCAGCATTTT. V usage is TRBV3-1 (or the pseudogene TRBV3-2) and J usage is TRBJ1-5; D not resolved. CDR3 length: 15 amino acids. Germline values: CDR1 LGHDT, CDR2 YNNKEL (reference sequence). Trimming took 1 base from V and 3 from J, leaving 10 bases between them.

CDR3 in amino acids: CASSFDRADTQYF. The CDR3 DNA reads TGTGCCAGTAGTTTCGACAGGGCAGATACGCAGTATTTT. The chain uses TRBV19 and TRBJ2-3, with 7 positions matching TRBD1. CDR1 and CDR2 from the germline V gene are LNHDA and SQIVND (reference sequence). Trimming removed 5 bases from V and 4 bases from J; junction bases left unmatched: 3. The CDR3 sequence is 13 residues long.

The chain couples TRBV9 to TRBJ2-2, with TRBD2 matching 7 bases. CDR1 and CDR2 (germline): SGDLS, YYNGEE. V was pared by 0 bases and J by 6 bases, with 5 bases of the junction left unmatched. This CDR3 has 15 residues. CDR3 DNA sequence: TGTGCCAGCAGCGTAGAGCTGCGGGGGTCCGGGGAGCTGTTTTTT. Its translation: CASSVELRGSGELFF.

The chain's CDR3 is CASSPPATASYEQYF. The DNA of the CDR3 is TGTGCCAGCTCACCACCGGCGACAGCTTCCTACGAGCAGTACTTC. The genes are TRBV18 and TRBJ2-7, with a weak D call TRBD1 (5 bases). Trimming took 0 bases from V and 1 from J, leaving 10 bases between them. Germline V CDR1 and CDR2: KGHSH, LQKENI. The CDR3 totals 15 residues.

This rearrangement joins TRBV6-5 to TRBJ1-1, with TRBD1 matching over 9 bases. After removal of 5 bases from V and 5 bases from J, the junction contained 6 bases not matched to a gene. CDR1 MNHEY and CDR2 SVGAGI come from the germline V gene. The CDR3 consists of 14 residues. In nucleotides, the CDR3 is TGTGCCAGCAGTAACAGGGGGCCGGGAACTGAAGCTTTCTTT. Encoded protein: CASSNRGPGTEAFF.

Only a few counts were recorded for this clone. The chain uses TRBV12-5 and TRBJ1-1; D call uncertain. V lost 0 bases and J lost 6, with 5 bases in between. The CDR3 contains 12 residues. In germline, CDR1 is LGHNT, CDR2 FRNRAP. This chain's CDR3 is CASGLVPSEAFF. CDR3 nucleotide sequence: TGTGCTAGTGGTTTGGTACCTTCTGAAGCTTTCTTT.